This T cell receptor beta chain was retrieved from a study of shared clonotypes between healthy human individuals. The CDR3 covers 15 residues. Trimming cost V 0 bases and J 3 bases, with 13 bases left between them. Germline values: CDR1 SGHDT, CDR2 YYEEEE. Study conclusions and caveats: Expectations were that clonotype sharing among donors would be affected by sequencing depth. Incomplete sequencing of sorted subsets was indicated by rarefaction despite large depth. Estimated richness was generally greater in naive than memory subsets.

Clones were sequenced by immunoSEQ multiplex PCR, and TCRdb holds only the in-frame ones, with some missing. The table shows around 2.1 million clones, with about 94% occurring only once. As for this clone: The antigen is not known.

Adults of Caucasian background living in Nashville, Tennessee made up all donors. The source material was naive CD4+ T cells sorted from blood. The subset was: CD45RA+ positively selected. The V call is TRBV5-6, the J call TRBJ2-7; unclear D gene. This TCR derives from a man between 18 and 29 years old in good health. The CDR3 loop is CASSLGRIYYYEQYF. CDR3 nucleotide sequence: TGTGCCAGCAGCTTGGGAAGGATCTACTACTACGAGCAGTACTTC.